This T cell receptor (beta chain) was captured in a study of T cell responses to AZD1222 COVID-19 vaccine. The CDR3 extends over 15 amino acids. Data came from immunoSEQ multiplex PCR; TCRdb stores just in-frame clones and leaves some out. The table lists about 73,000 clones, nearly 90% of them singletons, with 7.5% to 10% in the top ten. The specimen comprised peripheral blood, sampled 28 days after the second AZD1222 dose. This rearrangement joins TRBV21-1 to TRBJ2-7. TRBV21-1 is a listed pseudogene. The source is an adult who received the AZD1222 COVID-19 vaccine. The CDR3 DNA reads as TGTGCCAGCAGCAAACTTGGTACCAGACCCTACGAGCAGTACTTC. Its translation: CASSKLGTRPYEQYF.